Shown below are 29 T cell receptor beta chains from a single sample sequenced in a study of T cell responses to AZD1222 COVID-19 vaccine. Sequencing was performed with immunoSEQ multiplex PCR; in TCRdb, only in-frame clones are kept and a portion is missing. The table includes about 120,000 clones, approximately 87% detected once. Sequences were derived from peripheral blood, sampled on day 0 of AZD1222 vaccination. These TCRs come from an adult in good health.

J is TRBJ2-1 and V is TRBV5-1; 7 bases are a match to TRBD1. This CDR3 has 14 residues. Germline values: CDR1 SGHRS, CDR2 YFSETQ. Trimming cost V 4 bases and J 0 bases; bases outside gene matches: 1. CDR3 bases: TGCGCCAGCAGCCGGGACAGCTCCTACAATGAGCAGTTCTTC. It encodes CASSRDSSYNEQFF.

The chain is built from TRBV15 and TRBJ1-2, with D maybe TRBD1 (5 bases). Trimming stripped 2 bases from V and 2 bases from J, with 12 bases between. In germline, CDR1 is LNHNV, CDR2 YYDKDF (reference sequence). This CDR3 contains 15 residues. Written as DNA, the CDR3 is TGTGCCACCAGCAGAACCTCACAGGACAACTATGGCTACACCTTC. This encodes CATSRTSQDNYGYTF.

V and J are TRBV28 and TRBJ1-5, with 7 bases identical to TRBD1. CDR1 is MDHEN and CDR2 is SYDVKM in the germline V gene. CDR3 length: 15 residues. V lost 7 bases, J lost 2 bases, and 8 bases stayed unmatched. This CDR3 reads CASTTGAPGNQPQHF. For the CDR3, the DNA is TGTGCCAGCACAACAGGGGCCCCCGGCAATCAGCCCCAGCATTTT.

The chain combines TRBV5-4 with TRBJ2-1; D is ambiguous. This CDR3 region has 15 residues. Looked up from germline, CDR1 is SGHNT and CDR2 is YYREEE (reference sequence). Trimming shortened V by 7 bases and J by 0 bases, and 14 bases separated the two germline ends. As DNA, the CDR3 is TGTGCCAGCTCCCGATCCACGGACTCCTACAATGAGCAGTTCTTC. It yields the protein CASSRSTDSYNEQFF. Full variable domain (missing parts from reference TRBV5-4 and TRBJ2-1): ETGVTQSPTHLIKTRGQQVTLRCSSQSGHNTVSWYQQALGQGPQFIFQYYREEENGRGNFPPRFSGLQFPNYSSELNVNALELDDSALYLCASSRSTDSYNEQFFGPGTRLTVL.

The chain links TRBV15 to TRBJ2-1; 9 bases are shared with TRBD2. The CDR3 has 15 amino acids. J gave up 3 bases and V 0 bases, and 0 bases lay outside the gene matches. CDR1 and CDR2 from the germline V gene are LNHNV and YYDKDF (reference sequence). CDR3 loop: CATSRELAGYNEQFF. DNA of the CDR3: TGTGCCACCAGCAGAGAACTAGCGGGCTACAATGAGCAGTTCTTC.

CDR3 nucleotides: TGTGCCAGCAACCCTGACTCTGGACAGAGTCTTACCTATGGCTACACCTTC. Protein product: CASNPDSGQSLTYGYTF. The chain combines TRBV7-3 with TRBJ1-2, with D possibly matching TRBD1 (6 bases). The germline V and J ends were trimmed by 7 bases and 4 bases, with 25 bases remaining between them. This CDR3 region has 17 residues. Germline CDR1 and CDR2: SGHTA and FQGTGA.

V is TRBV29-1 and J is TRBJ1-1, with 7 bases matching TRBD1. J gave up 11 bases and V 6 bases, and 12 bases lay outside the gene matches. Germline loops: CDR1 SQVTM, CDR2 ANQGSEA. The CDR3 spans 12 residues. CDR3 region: CSVGTAAWSAFF. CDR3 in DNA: TGCAGCGTAGGGACAGCCGCCTGGTCCGCTTTCTTT.

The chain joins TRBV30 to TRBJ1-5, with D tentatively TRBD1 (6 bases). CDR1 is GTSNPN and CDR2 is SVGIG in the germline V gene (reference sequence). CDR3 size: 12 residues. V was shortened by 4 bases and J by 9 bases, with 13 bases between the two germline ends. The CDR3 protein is CAWNEGVGPQHF. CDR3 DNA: TGTGCCTGGAATGAGGGGGTAGGGCCCCAGCATTTT.

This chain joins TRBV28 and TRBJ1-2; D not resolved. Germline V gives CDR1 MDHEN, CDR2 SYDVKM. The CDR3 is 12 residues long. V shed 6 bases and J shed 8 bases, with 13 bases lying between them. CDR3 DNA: TGTGCCAGCAGAATCACTGCGGGGGGCTACACCTTC. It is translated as CASRITAGGYTF.

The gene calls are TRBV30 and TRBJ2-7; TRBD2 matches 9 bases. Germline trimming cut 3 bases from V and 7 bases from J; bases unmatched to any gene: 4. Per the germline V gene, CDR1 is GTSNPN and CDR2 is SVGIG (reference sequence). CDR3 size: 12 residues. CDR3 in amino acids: CAWSTSGREQYF. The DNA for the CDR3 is TGTGCCTGGAGCACTAGCGGGCGTGAGCAGTACTTC.

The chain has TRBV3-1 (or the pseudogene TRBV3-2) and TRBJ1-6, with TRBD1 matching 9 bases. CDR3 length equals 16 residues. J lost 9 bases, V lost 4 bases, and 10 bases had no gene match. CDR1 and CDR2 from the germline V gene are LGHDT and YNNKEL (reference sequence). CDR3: CASSPGTGNIGSPLHF. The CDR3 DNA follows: TGTGCCAGCAGCCCGGGGACAGGGAATATCGGTTCACCCCTCCACTTT.

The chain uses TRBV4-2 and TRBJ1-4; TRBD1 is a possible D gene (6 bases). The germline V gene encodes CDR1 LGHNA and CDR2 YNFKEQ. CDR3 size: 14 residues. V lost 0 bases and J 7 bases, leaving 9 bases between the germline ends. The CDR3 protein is CASSQDRGSEKLFF. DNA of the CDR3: TGTGCCAGCAGCCAAGACAGGGGTAGTGAAAAACTGTTTTTT.

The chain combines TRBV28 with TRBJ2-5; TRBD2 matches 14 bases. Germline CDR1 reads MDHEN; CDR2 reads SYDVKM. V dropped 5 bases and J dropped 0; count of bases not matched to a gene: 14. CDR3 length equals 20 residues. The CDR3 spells CASSPWTGTSGSLYQETQYF. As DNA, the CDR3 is TGTGCCAGCAGTCCCTGGACCGGGACTAGCGGGAGTTTGTACCAAGAGACCCAGTACTTC.

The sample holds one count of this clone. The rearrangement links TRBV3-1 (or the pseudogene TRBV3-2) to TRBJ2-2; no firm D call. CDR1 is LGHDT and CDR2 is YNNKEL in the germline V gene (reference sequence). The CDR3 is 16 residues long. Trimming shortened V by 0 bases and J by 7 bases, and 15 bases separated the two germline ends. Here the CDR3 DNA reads TGTGCCAGCAGCCAAGATAGGAGCAACTCGTTCGGGGAGCTGTTTTTT. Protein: CASSQDRSNSFGELFF.

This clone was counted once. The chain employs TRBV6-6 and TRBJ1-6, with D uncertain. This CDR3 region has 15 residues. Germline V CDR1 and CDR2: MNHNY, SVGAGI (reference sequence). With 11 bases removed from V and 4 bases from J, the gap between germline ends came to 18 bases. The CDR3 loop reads CASLTGGVYNSPLHF. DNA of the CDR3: TGTGCCTCTCTTACGGGCGGTGTTTATAATTCACCCCTCCACTTT.

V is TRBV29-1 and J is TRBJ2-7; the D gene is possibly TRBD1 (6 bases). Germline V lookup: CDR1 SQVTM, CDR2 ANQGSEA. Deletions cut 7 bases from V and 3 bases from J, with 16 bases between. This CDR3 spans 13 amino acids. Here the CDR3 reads CSGGNIGGYEQYF. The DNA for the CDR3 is TGCAGCGGGGGGAACATAGGGGGCTACGAGCAGTACTTC.

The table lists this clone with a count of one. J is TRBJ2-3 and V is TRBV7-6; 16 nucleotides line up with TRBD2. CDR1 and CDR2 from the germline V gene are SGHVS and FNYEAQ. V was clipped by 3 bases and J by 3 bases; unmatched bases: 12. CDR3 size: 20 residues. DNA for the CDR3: TGTGCCAGCAGCTTGACCGGGACTAGCGGGAGGGCCTCAGCAACAGATACGCAGTATTTT. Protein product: CASSLTGTSGRASATDTQYF.

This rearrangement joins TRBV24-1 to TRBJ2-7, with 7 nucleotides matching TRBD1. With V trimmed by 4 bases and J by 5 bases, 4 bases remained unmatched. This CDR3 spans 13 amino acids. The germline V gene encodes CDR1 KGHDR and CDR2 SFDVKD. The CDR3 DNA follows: TGTGCCACCAGTGACTACAGGGGCAACGAGCAGTACTTC. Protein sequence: CATSDYRGNEQYF.

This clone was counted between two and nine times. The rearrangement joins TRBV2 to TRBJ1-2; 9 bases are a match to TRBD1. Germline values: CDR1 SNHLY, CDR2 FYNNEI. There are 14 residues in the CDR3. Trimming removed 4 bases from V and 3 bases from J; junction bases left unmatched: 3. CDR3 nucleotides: TGTGCCAGCAGTGCCGACAGGGGGGACTATGGCTACACCTTC. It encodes CASSADRGDYGYTF.

CDR3 nucleotides: TGTGCCAGCAGCCCACGGACAGGGGTGAGTGGCACTGAAGCTTTCTTT. Its translation: CASSPRTGVSGTEAFF. V usage is TRBV7-2 and J usage is TRBJ1-1, with 9 bases lining up with TRBD1. CDR1 is SGHTA, CDR2 FQGNSA, per germline. J gave up 4 bases and V 5 bases, and 11 bases lay outside the gene matches. The CDR3 runs 16 residues.

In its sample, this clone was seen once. The DNA of the CDR3 is TGTGCCAGCAGTTATGGAGCGGCAGATCCGTGGCAGTACTTC. As protein: CASSYGAADPWQYF. The chain uses TRBV6-2 or TRBV6-3 and TRBJ2-7, with D possibly TRBD2 on 5 matching bases. V lost 3 bases and J 9 bases, leaving 18 bases between the germline ends. Per the germline V gene, CDR1 is MNHEY and CDR2 is SVGEGT. CDR3 length equals 14 residues.

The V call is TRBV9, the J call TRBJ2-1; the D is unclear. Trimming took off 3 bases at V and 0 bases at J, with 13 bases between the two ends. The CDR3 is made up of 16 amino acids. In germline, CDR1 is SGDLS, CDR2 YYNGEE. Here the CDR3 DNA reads TGTGCCAGCAGCGGTGACGCGGCGAGCTCCTACAATGAGCAGTTCTTC. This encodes CASSGDAASSYNEQFF.

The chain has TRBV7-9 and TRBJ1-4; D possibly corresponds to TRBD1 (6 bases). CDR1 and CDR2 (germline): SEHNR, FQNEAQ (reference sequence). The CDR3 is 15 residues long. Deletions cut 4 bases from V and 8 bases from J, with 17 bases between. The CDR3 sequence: CASSSQAAGVEKLFF. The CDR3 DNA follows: TGTGCCAGCAGCTCCCAGGCGGCAGGGGTAGAAAAACTGTTTTTT. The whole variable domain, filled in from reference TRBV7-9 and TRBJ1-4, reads DTGVSQNPRHKITKRGQNVTFRCDPISEHNRLYWYRQTLGQGPEFLTYFQNEAQLEKSRLLSDRFSAERPKGSFSTLEIQRTEQGDSAMYLCASSSQAAGVEKLFFGSGTQLSVL.

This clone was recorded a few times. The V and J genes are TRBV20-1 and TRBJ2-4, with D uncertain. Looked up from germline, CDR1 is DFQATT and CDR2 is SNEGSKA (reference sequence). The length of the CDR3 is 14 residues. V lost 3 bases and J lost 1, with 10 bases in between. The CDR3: CSASQTVAKNIQYF. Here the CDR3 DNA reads TGCAGTGCTAGTCAAACAGTCGCCAAAAACATTCAGTACTTC.

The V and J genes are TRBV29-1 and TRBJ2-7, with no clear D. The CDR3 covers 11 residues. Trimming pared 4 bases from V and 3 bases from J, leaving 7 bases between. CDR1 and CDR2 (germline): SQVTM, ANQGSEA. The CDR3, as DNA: TGCAGCGTTGCCGCAAACTACGAGCAGTACTTC. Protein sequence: CSVAANYEQYF.

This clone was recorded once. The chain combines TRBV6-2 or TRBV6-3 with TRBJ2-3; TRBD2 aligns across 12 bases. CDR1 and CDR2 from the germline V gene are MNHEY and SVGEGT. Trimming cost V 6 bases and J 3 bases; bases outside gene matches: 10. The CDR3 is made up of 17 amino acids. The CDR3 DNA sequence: TGTGCCAGCAGCAAATCGACTAGCGGGAGTCGAACAGATACGCAGTATTTT. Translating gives CASSKSTSGSRTDTQYF.

DNA for the CDR3: TGTGCCACCAGTGAAGGGTTCAATCAGCCCCAGCATTTT. Its translation is CATSEGFNQPQHF. This chain links TRBV24-1 with TRBJ1-5; D unresolved. This CDR3 has 13 amino acids. Germline V CDR1 and CDR2: KGHDR, SFDVKD. The V end lost 4 bases, the J end lost 3 bases, and 6 bases lay between the germline ends.

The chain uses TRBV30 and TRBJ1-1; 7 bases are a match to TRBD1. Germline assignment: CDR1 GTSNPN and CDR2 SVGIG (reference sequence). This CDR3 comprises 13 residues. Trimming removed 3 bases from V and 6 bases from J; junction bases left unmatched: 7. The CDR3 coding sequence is TGTGCCTGGAGAGCGGGACAGTTCGCTGAAGCTTTCTTT. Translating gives CAWRAGQFAEAFF.

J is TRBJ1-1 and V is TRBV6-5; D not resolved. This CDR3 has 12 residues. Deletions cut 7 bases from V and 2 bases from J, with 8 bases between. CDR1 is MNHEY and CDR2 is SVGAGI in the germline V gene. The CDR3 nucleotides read TGTGCCAGCAAACGGCCCAACACTGAAGCTTTCTTT. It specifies CASKRPNTEAFF.